The 5 T cell receptor beta chains listed next were all sequenced from one sample in a study of shared clonotypes between healthy human individuals. Sequencing used immunoSEQ multiplex PCR; TCRdb keeps in-frame clones, though not all of them. The table includes roughly 890,000 clones, almost 95% detected once. Selected positively for CCR7 and CD45RO-negative, naive CD8 cells excluded terminally differentiated effector memory CD45RA+ cells. The material sequenced was naive CD8+ T cells sorted from blood. The receptors here all came from a young man in good health.

This clone has just one count. V usage is TRBV9 and J usage is TRBJ2-7; D might be TRBD2 (6 bases). The CDR3 loop spans 14 amino acids. Germline-derived CDR1 and CDR2 are SGDLS and YYNGEE. V was shortened by 4 bases and J by 3 bases, with 14 bases between the two germline ends. The DNA of the CDR3 is TGTGCCAGCAGCCCTCCGGGACTGTTCTACGAGCAGTACTTC. This codes for CASSPPGLFYEQYF.

V is TRBV6-1 and J is TRBJ2-7, with D maybe TRBD2 (6 bases). V lost 7 bases to trimming and J lost 4 bases, with 20 bases between them. This CDR3 region has 15 residues. CDR1 is MNHNS and CDR2 is SASEGT in the germline V gene. The CDR3 DNA reads as TGTGCCAGCACAGACCCGGGACTGTGGTTGTACGAGCAGTACTTC. It translates to CASTDPGLWLYEQYF.

The DNA of the CDR3 is TGCGCCAGCAGCTCGGGAGTTGAGGCCGAGGATGGAAACACCATATATTTT. Encoded protein: CASSSGVEAEDGNTIYF. The V call is TRBV5-1, the J call TRBJ1-3, with no clear D. The CDR3 loop spans 17 amino acids. The germline gives CDR1 SGHRS, CDR2 YFSETQ. Trimming took off 3 bases at V and 3 bases at J, with 19 bases between the two ends.

As to this clone: A clone one base away is much larger, so this may be a read error. At the DNA level, this CDR3 is encoded by other sequences in the same sample as well. The chain employs TRBV25-1 and TRBJ2-7, with D uncertain. The germline gives CDR1 MGHDK, CDR2 SYGVNS. The germline V and J ends were trimmed by 4 bases and 1 base, with 2 bases remaining between them. This CDR3 region has 11 residues. Written as DNA, the CDR3 is TGTGCCAGCAGTGTTTCCTACGAGCAGTACTTC. It specifies CASSVSYEQYF.

The chain joins TRBV25-1 to TRBJ2-1; no definite D call. Germline V gives CDR1 MGHDK, CDR2 SYGVNS. V was pared by 5 bases and J by 9 bases, with 5 bases between. The CDR3 sequence is 10 residues long. This CDR3 is CASSSGEQFF. The CDR3 region has the DNA TGTGCCAGCAGTTCGGGTGAGCAGTTCTTC. The full variable domain, in which reference TRBV25-1 and TRBJ2-1 provide the parts outside the CDR3, is EADIYQTPRYLVIGTGKKITLECSQTMGHDKMYWYQQDPGMELHLIHYSYGVNSTEKGDLSSESTVSRIRTEHFPLTLESARPSHTSQYLCASSSGEQFFGPGTRLTVL.